This T cell receptor beta chain is drawn from a study of blood T cells in healthy people across ages. The V end was cut by 4 bases, the J end by 2 bases, with 32 bases between. This CDR3 has 21 residues. Primed by a sample-barcoded 5' primer and a J-beta primer mix, a second PCR proceeded for about 6 to 12 cycles. One entry per CDR3 protein, called by TCRdb with MiXCR from the 5' RACE reads. The repertoire holds about 1.7 million distinct CDR3 sequences, with 28% as singletons. With respect to this clonotype: Its antigen is as yet unknown.

Study results and limitations: The long-lived group displayed more naive CD4+ cells, plus higher diversity, than the aged donors did.

The receptor was isolated from a woman aged 25 to 45 in good health. Input material: blood. The V gene is TRBV12-3 or TRBV12-4, the J gene TRBJ1-2; D unresolved. This chain's CDR3 is CASSSSIGSYLSDLPNYGYTF. CDR3 in DNA: TGTGCCAGCAGTTCGTCGATTGGGAGTTACTTGTCCGACCTACCAAACTATGGCTACACCTTC.